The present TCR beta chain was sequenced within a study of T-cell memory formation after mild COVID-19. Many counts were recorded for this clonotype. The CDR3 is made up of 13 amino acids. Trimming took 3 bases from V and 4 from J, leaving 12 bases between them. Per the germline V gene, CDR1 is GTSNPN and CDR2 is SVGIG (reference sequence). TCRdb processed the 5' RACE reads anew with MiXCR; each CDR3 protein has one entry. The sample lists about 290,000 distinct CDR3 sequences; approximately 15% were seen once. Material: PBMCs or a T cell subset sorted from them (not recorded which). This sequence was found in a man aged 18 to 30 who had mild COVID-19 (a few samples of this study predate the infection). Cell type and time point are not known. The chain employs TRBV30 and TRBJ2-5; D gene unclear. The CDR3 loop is CAWRPPTGETQYF. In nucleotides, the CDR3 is TGTGCCTGGAGGCCCCCGACTGGAGAGACCCAGTACTTC.